These T cell receptor beta chains were read from a single sample in a study of T cells in Graves' hyperthyroidism and ophthalmopathy. MiXCR, applied by TCRdb to the multiplex PCR reads, yields one record per CDR3 protein. The table has some 360,000 distinct CDR3 sequences, 15% to 20% seen once. Sequenced: blood. These receptors were collected from a woman in her thirties or forties with Graves' ophthalmopathy. The CDR3 runs from the conserved cysteine through the conserved F or W. A D gene is named only where the DNA matches it firmly. A clone size is listed for some rows: how often the clone was seen (once, few, many), or a class if it is expanded.

cdr3_length j_call d_call clone_size v_call cdr3_nt cdr3_aa
14 TRBJ1-2 TRBD1 many TRBV12-5 TGTGCTAGTGGTTCTCCGACAGGGCGGAATGGCTACACCTTC CASGSPTGRNGYTF
17 TRBJ2-7 TRBD2 many TRBV12-3/TRBV12-4 TGTGCCAGCAGTAAACGCACTGGGACTAGCGGGCGATACGAGCAGTACTTC CASSKRTGTSGRYEQYF
15 TRBJ2-7 TRBD2 many TRBV7-2 TGTGCCAGCACCCTCGGGACTAGCGGGAGCTACGAGCAGTACTTC CASTLGTSGSYEQYF
15 TRBJ2-4 . once TRBV6-5 TGTGCCAGCAGTTACTCGAAGGGGGGGGCTAACATTCAGTACTTC CASSYSKGGANIQYF
14 TRBJ2-7 . . TRBV2 TGTGCCAGCAAACGGGTCTGGATGTCCTACGAGCAGTCCTTC CASKRVWMSYEQSF
12 TRBJ2-7 TRBD2 . TRBV11-2 TGTGCCAGCAGCCCAGGACTAGCCGAGAAGTACTTC CASSPGLAEKYF
15 TRBJ1-1 . many TRBV28 TGTGCCAGCAGTCCCGGGCTACAGTATGGGACTGAAGCTTTCTTT CASSPGLQYGTEAFF
14 TRBJ2-5 . many TRBV14 TGTGCCAGCAGCCATGCTTGGGAGGAGGGGACCCAGTACTTC CASSHAWEEGTQYF
12 TRBJ2-5 . many TRBV29-1 TGCAGCGTTGCACAGTCAGAAGAGACCCAGTACTTC CSVAQSEETQYF
13 TRBJ1-1 . once TRBV7-8 TGTGCCAGCAGCTACTTTTGGGGGACTGAAGCTTTCTTT CASSYFWGTEAFF
13 TRBJ2-7 . many TRBV7-9 TGTGCCAGCAGCTCAACTAGGTCGCGCGAGCAGTACTTC CASSSTRSREQYF
14 TRBJ1-4 . . TRBV6-1 TGTGCCAGCAGGGATACGCTTATCAGGGAAAAACTGTTTTTT CASRDTLIREKLFF
13 TRBJ2-7 TRBD2 many TRBV4-3 TGCGCCAGCAGCCCGGGACTAGCGGACGAGCAGTACTTC CASSPGLADEQYF
15 TRBJ1-1 TRBD1 many TRBV27 TGTGCCAGCAGTTTACAGGGGGCGGGGTACACTGAAGCTTTCTTT CASSLQGAGYTEAFF
14 TRBJ2-7 . many TRBV20-1 TGCAGTGCTTCTCCCATGGGGAGCTCCTACGAGCAGTACTTC CSASPMGSSYEQYF
14 TRBJ2-7 . many TRBV11-2 TGTGCCAGCAGCGTCGGGACTGAAAACTACGAGCAGTACTTC CASSVGTENYEQYF
13 TRBJ1-5 . many TRBV19 TGTGCCAGTAGTATTTGGCAGAATCAGCCCCAGCATTTT CASSIWQNQPQHF
14 TRBJ2-2 . . TRBV6-1 TGTGCCAGCAGTGAGGACTCAGGCTCCGGGGAGCTGTTTTTT CASSEDSGSGELFF
17 TRBJ2-5 TRBD2 many TRBV6-2/TRBV6-3 TGTGCCAGCAGTTACTCGTGGTCTAGCGGTGACCAAGAGACCCAGTACTTC CASSYSWSSGDQETQYF
14 TRBJ2-5 . . TRBV6-5 TGTGCCAGCAGTCACAGGGACTCTAAAGAGACCCAGTACTTC CASSHRDSKETQYF
14 TRBJ1-3 . . TRBV12-3/TRBV12-4 TGTGCCAGCAGTTTCGGGAGGATTGGAAACACCATATATTTT CASSFGRIGNTIYF
16 TRBJ2-3 . few TRBV2 TGTGCCAGCAGTCCCCGGTTTAGCAGTAACCCAGATACGCAGTATTTT CASSPRFSSNPDTQYF
13 TRBJ2-7 . many TRBV12-3/TRBV12-4 TGTGCCAGCAGAGGGAAGGGCCGGGACGAGCAGTACTTC CASRGKGRDEQYF
16 TRBJ2-5 TRBD2 many TRBV24-1 TGTGCCACCAGTGATCCGCGAGCGGGGTACCAAGAGACCCAGTACTTC CATSDPRAGYQETQYF
15 TRBJ2-5 TRBD2 many TRBV6-1 TGTGCCAGCACCTTTTGGGGAGGGGTACAAGAGACCCAGTACTTC CASTFWGGVQETQYF
14 TRBJ1-5 . many TRBV30 TGTGCCTGGAGTCGGGGGGTAGGCAATCAGCCCCAGCATTTT CAWSRGVGNQPQHF